Each of the 24 T cell receptor beta chains below was sequenced from the same sample in a study of blood T cell repertoires in COVID-19. Profiling relied on immunoSEQ multiplex PCR, and the TCRdb table lists in-frame clones only, not all of them. Of some 220,000 clones in the sample, 65% to 90% were seen once. What was sequenced was peripheral blood. These receptors were collected from a woman in her 70s with COVID-19, enrolled during active disease.

This chain joins TRBV11-3 and TRBJ2-5; D possibly corresponds to TRBD2 (6 bases). V lost 3 bases and J lost 4, with 15 bases in between. The CDR3 runs 15 residues. The germline gives CDR1 SGHNT, CDR2 YENEEA. The CDR3 loop reads CASSFGGASGETQYF. The DNA for the CDR3 is TGTGCCAGCAGCTTCGGCGGGGCCAGCGGAGAGACCCAGTACTTC.

The table lists this clone with a count of one. The J gene is TRBJ1-1, the V gene TRBV7-9; D is unresolved. Germline-derived CDR1 and CDR2 are SEHNR and FQNEAQ (reference sequence). V lost 11 bases and J 5 bases, leaving 12 bases between the germline ends. This CDR3 comprises 11 residues. The CDR3 spells CAAGEETEAFF. The CDR3 coding sequence is TGTGCCGCAGGTGAAGAAACTGAAGCTTTCTTT.

J is TRBJ2-4 and V is TRBV21-1; the listed D gene, TRBD2, was not tested against the DNA. TRBV21-1 is an annotated pseudogene. The CDR3 loop spans 16 amino acids. CDR3 nucleotides: TGTGCCAGCGCCTATCTGGGAGGTGTAGCCAAAAACATTCAGTACTTC. Translating it yields CASAYLGGVAKNIQYF.

The chain is built from TRBV29-1 and TRBJ1-2, with TRBD1 matching 7 bases. This CDR3 contains 13 residues. CDR1 and CDR2 from the germline V gene are SQVTM and ANQGSEA. V lost 6 bases, J lost 0 bases, and 4 bases stayed unmatched. The CDR3 here is CSVVTGPNYGYTF. The CDR3, as DNA: TGCAGCGTGGTGACAGGGCCTAACTATGGCTACACCTTC. Drawing the rest from reference TRBV29-1 and TRBJ1-2, the complete variable domain is SAVISQKPSRDICQRGTSLTIQCQVDSQVTMMFWYRQQPGQSLTLIATANQGSEATYESGFVIDKFPISRPNLTFSTLTVSNMSPEDSSIYLCSVVTGPNYGYTFGSGTRLTVV.

The V and J genes are TRBV7-2 and TRBJ1-2; 7 bases fit TRBD1. In germline, CDR1 is SGHTA, CDR2 FQGNSA. The CDR3 runs 15 residues. Trimming took 8 bases from V and 0 from J; bases not matched to a gene: 9. This CDR3 reads CASGPRGVSNYGYTF. The CDR3 DNA reads as TGTGCCAGCGGCCCCAGGGGGGTCTCTAACTATGGCTACACCTTC. The full variable domain, rest sourced from reference TRBV7-2 and TRBJ1-2, is GAGVSQSPSNKVTEKGKDVELRCDPISGHTALYWYRQSLGQGLEFLIYFQGNSAPDKSGLPSDRFSAERTGGSVSTLTIQRTQQEDSAVYLCASGPRGVSNYGYTFGSGTRLTVV.

The rearrangement uses TRBV9 and TRBJ2-2, with no clear D. The CDR3 has 14 residues. Germline V gene data show CDR1 as SGDLS and CDR2 as YYNGEE. The germline V and J ends were trimmed by 1 base and 0 bases, with 4 bases remaining between them. The CDR3 sequence is CASSVFSNTGELFF. CDR3 DNA: TGTGCCAGCAGCGTATTCTCGAACACCGGGGAGCTGTTTTTT.

The V gene is TRBV18, the J gene TRBJ2-7; tentatively, D is TRBD2 (6 bases). Germline V gene sequence: CDR1 KGHSH, CDR2 LQKENI. V dropped 3 bases and J dropped 2 bases, with 11 bases sitting between them. This CDR3 comprises 14 residues. The CDR3 DNA reads as TGTGCCAGCTCACCTAGTAGCGGAGCCTACGAGCAGTACTTC. This sequence encodes CASSPSSGAYEQYF.

This CDR3 reads CASRAAGVNTEAFF. Written as DNA, the CDR3 is TGTGCCAGCAGAGCGGCAGGGGTGAACACTGAAGCTTTCTTT. The genes are TRBV21-1 and TRBJ1-1; the table names TRBD1, a call not compared with the DNA. TRBV21-1 is reported as a pseudogene. This CDR3 comprises 14 residues.

The chain links TRBV10-2 to TRBJ2-1; D is perhaps TRBD1 (7 bases). Trimming left V 3 bases short and J 2 bases short, with 17 bases between. This CDR3 is built from 17 residues. From germline, CDR1 is WSHSY and CDR2 SAAADI. CDR3 bases: TGCGCCAGCAGTGACCCGTCGAGCAGGGGGGCCTACAATGAGCAGTTCTTC. Residues: CASSDPSSRGAYNEQFF.

The V gene is TRBV5-4, the J gene TRBJ1-1; 10 bases fit TRBD1. V shed 4 bases, J shed 3 bases, and the junction held 6 bases outside the gene matches. Germline CDR1 is SGHNT and CDR2 is YYREEE (reference sequence). The CDR3 sequence is 15 residues long. As DNA, the CDR3 is TGTGCCAGCAGCCTGGGACAGGGGCATTACACTGAAGCTTTCTTT. This encodes CASSLGQGHYTEAFF. Together with reference TRBV5-4 and TRBJ1-1, the CDR3 gives the full variable domain: ETGVTQSPTHLIKTRGQQVTLRCSSQSGHNTVSWYQQALGQGPQFIFQYYREEENGRGNFPPRFSGLQFPNYSSELNVNALELDDSALYLCASSLGQGHYTEAFFGQGTRLTVV.

The chain uses TRBV6-2 or TRBV6-3 and TRBJ2-2, with TRBD2 identical over 9 bases. The CDR3 totals 17 residues. The germline gives CDR1 MNHEY, CDR2 SVGEGT. Unmatched junction bases numbered 8, after V lost 0 bases and J lost 6 bases. This chain's CDR3 is CASSYSSGLAIAGELFF. DNA for the CDR3: TGTGCCAGCAGTTACTCCTCCGGACTAGCGATCGCCGGGGAGCTGTTTTTT.

This clone has only one observation. The CDR3 loop is CASSSTGARVKETQYF. Here the CDR3 DNA reads TGCGCCAGCAGTTCGACAGGGGCACGGGTAAAAGAGACCCAGTACTTC. The genes are TRBV5-1 and TRBJ2-5; 8 nucleotides match TRBD1. CDR1 and CDR2 (germline): SGHRS, YFSETQ. J gave up 3 bases and V 5 bases, and 12 bases lay outside the gene matches. The CDR3 contains 16 residues.

J is TRBJ1-2 and V is TRBV7-3; a weak D match, TRBD1 (5 bases). This CDR3 is built from 13 residues. From germline, CDR1 is SGHTA and CDR2 FQGTGA. The germline V and J ends were trimmed by 2 bases and 2 bases, with 6 bases remaining between them. In nucleotides, the CDR3 is TGTGCCAGCAGCTTACCAGGGAACTATGGCTACACCTTC. It codes for CASSLPGNYGYTF.

The V gene is TRBV3-1 (or the pseudogene TRBV3-2), the J gene TRBJ2-5, with 11 bases fitting TRBD2. Germline assignment: CDR1 LGHDT and CDR2 YNNKEL (reference sequence). This CDR3 is 16 amino acids long. The junction had 3 bases not matched to a gene; V was cut back by 0 bases and J by 3 bases. CDR3 nucleotides: TGTGCCAGCAGCCAAGAACTAGCGGGAGTTAAAGAGACCCAGTACTTC. Its translation: CASSQELAGVKETQYF.

This chain uses TRBV7-4 with TRBJ2-2; 8 positions match TRBD2. Germline trimming cut 6 bases from V and 4 bases from J; bases unmatched to any gene: 10. Per the germline V gene, CDR1 is SGHVT and CDR2 is SQSDAQ. This CDR3 is built from 16 residues. DNA for the CDR3: TGTGCCAGCAGATGCGGGGGGTCGGCGAGCACCGGGGAGCTGTTTTTT. Translated, it gives CASRCGGSASTGELFF.

This sequence joins TRBV6-5 and TRBJ2-2; TRBD1 matches at 11 bases. Per the germline V gene, CDR1 is MNHEY and CDR2 is SVGAGI. The CDR3 length is 16 residues. Unmatched junction bases numbered 4, after V lost 4 bases and J lost 3 bases. The CDR3 nucleotides are TGTGCCAGCAGTTCACGGGACAGGGGGGACACCGGGGAGCTGTTTTTT. Translation gives CASSSRDRGDTGELFF.

The V and J genes are TRBV7-2 and TRBJ1-1, with D hard to call. The V and J ends lost 1 base and 2 bases respectively, with 8 bases between them. From germline, CDR1 is SGHTA and CDR2 FQGNSA. The CDR3 is 14 residues long. CDR3 protein: CASSLEAGNTEAFF. The CDR3 nucleotides read TGTGCCAGCAGCTTAGAGGCAGGCAACACTGAAGCTTTCTTT.

The V call is TRBV11-3, the J call TRBJ2-1; no reliable D call. With 4 bases removed from V and 6 bases from J, the gap between germline ends came to 13 bases. The length of the CDR3 is 14 residues. Germline loops: CDR1 SGHNT, CDR2 YENEEA. CDR3 sequence (DNA): TGTGCCAGCAGCTCTCGTGAGTTAAGCAATGAGCAGTTCTTC. Its protein product is CASSSRELSNEQFF. Drawing the rest from reference TRBV11-3 and TRBJ2-1, the complete variable domain is EAGVVQSPRYKIIEKKQPVAFWCNPISGHNTLYWYLQNLGQGPELLIRYENEEAVDDSQLPKDRFSAERLKGVDSTLKIQPAELGDSAVYLCASSSRELSNEQFFGPGTRLTVL.

J is TRBJ1-2 and V is TRBV6-6; 10 bases align to TRBD1. Losses at the gene ends were 2 bases for V and 8 bases for J; bases not matched to a gene: 8. Germline V lookup: CDR1 MNHNY, CDR2 SVGAGI (reference sequence). The CDR3 covers 15 residues. CDR3 loop: CASSYPTGGDWGYTF. DNA for the CDR3: TGTGCCAGCAGTTACCCGACAGGGGGCGACTGGGGCTACACCTTC.

The chain couples TRBV18 to TRBJ1-1; no definite D call. CDR1 KGHSH and CDR2 LQKENI come from the germline V gene. Trimming left V 6 bases short and J 2 bases short, with 16 bases between. This CDR3 region has 15 residues. The CDR3 loop reads CASSAGEGINTEAFF. In nucleotides, the CDR3 is TGTGCCAGCTCTGCCGGGGAAGGAATAAACACTGAAGCTTTCTTT. The complete variable domain, with remaining parts taken from reference TRBV18 and TRBJ1-1, reads NAGVMQNPRHLVRRRGQEARLRCSPMKGHSHVYWYRQLPEEGLKFMVYLQKENIIDESGMPKERFSAEFPKEGPSILRIQQVVRGDSAAYFCASSAGEGINTEAFFGQGTRLTVV.

The chain uses TRBV30 and TRBJ1-3, with D perhaps matching TRBD1 (6 bases). The CDR3 loop spans 15 amino acids. Germline V gene lookup returns CDR1 GTSNPN and CDR2 SVGIG (reference sequence). The V gene lost 2 bases and the J gene lost 4 bases, with 15 bases spanning the gap. CDR3 bases: TGTGCCTGGAGTTGGGGGGGGCAGGGAGGAAACACCATATATTTT. Its protein is CAWSWGGQGGNTIYF.

This clone was seen a single time. The chain uses TRBV19 and TRBJ1-1, with a weak D call TRBD1 (6 bases). Germline CDR1 LNHDA, CDR2 SQIVND (reference sequence). This CDR3 is 15 amino acids long. V was trimmed by 1 base and J by 1 base, leaving 10 bases between them. CDR3 protein: CASSIGGQANTEAFF. CDR3 in DNA: TGTGCCAGTAGTATAGGGGGGCAAGCGAACACTGAAGCTTTCTTT.

The chain uses TRBV18 and TRBJ1-4; no definite D call. Germline assignment: CDR1 KGHSH and CDR2 LQKENI. The V end lost 3 bases, the J end lost 0 bases, and 11 bases lay between the germline ends. CDR3 length: 16 amino acids. The CDR3 DNA is TGTGCCAGCTCACCCGACTCCAGCGCAACTAATGAAAAACTGTTTTTT. It translates to CASSPDSSATNEKLFF.

The rearrangement joins TRBV21-1 to TRBJ2-1; TRBD2 was called by the table and not checked on the DNA. TRBV21-1 is a pseudogene segment. This CDR3 spans 17 amino acids. This CDR3 is CASSKGRLAELYNEQFF. The CDR3 DNA reads TGTGCCAGCAGCAAAGGGCGACTAGCGGAGCTATACAATGAGCAGTTCTTC.